The present T cell receptor (beta chain) was sequenced within a study of blood T cell repertoires in COVID-19. Trimming left V 0 bases short and J 7 bases short, with 14 bases between. The CDR3 extends over 15 amino acids. CDR1 SGDLS and CDR2 YYNGEE come from the germline V gene. Some clones are missing from TCRdb's copy, which holds only in-frame ones; the method was immunoSEQ multiplex PCR. The sample shows some 150,000 clones, under 85% of them seen only once. The sample consisted of peripheral blood. The receptor's source is a human donor in a cohort sampled during active COVID-19. This sequence joins TRBV9 and TRBJ1-5, with a weak D call TRBD1 (6 bases). The CDR3 nucleotides are TGTGCCAGCAGCGTAGAGCCCTACCAGGGGCAGCCCCAGCATTTT. It specifies CASSVEPYQGQPQHF.